Shown below are 19 T cell receptor beta chains from a single sample sequenced in a study of blood T cell repertoires in COVID-19. Profiling relied on immunoSEQ multiplex PCR, and the TCRdb table lists in-frame clones only, not all of them. Here the sample spans approximately 210,000 clones, roughly four fifths being singletons. Sequenced material: peripheral blood. The source is a woman aged 80 or older with COVID-19, enrolled during active disease.

V usage is TRBV5-1 and J usage is TRBJ1-1; 8 bases align to TRBD1. Germline CDR1 reads SGHRS; CDR2 reads YFSETQ. V lost 0 bases and J lost 5; bases outside the gene matches: 9. The length of the CDR3 is 16 residues. The CDR3 is CASSLARTGKETEAFF. The CDR3 DNA is TGCGCCAGCAGCTTGGCCCGGACAGGGAAGGAGACTGAAGCTTTCTTT.

The chain recombines TRBV5-4 with TRBJ2-5; 9 bases are a match to TRBD2. The junction had 11 bases not matched to a gene; V was cut back by 0 bases and J by 5 bases. The CDR3 loop spans 17 amino acids. Per germline, CDR1 SGHNT and CDR2 YYREEE (reference sequence). DNA of the CDR3: TGTGCCAGCAGCTTGGGGCTAGCGGGGACTGGGATCGAGACCCAGTACTTC. It specifies CASSLGLAGTGIETQYF.

The CDR3 spells CASSGQNYGYTF. The DNA of the CDR3 is TGTGCCAGCAGTGGACAGAACTATGGCTACACCTTC. The chain links TRBV28 to TRBJ1-2; possible D gene TRBD1, 6 bases. The CDR3 has 12 amino acids. V lost 5 bases, J lost 2 bases, and 6 bases lay in between. Germline V lookup: CDR1 MDHEN, CDR2 SYDVKM.

V is TRBV5-1 and J is TRBJ1-1, with TRBD1 identical over 11 bases. V shed 4 bases and J 0 bases; nucleotides not matched to a gene: 5. The CDR3 is made up of 16 amino acids. Germline V gives CDR1 SGHRS, CDR2 YFSETQ. CDR3 sequence: CASSPLGQGVNTEAFF. The CDR3 DNA is TGCGCCAGCAGCCCCTTGGGACAGGGGGTGAACACTGAAGCTTTCTTT.

V is TRBV5-4 and J is TRBJ1-4; 9 bases are shared with TRBD1. CDR1 is SGHNT, CDR2 YYREEE, per germline (reference sequence). This CDR3 spans 14 amino acids. With V trimmed by 4 bases and J by 2 bases, 0 bases remained unmatched. CDR3 loop: CASSGTGTNEKLFF. CDR3 DNA sequence: TGTGCCAGCAGCGGGACAGGGACTAATGAAAAACTGTTTTTT.

V usage is TRBV6-1 and J usage is TRBJ1-2; TRBD1 is a possible D gene (5 bases). Per the germline V gene, CDR1 is MNHNS and CDR2 is SASEGT. The CDR3 contains 13 residues. Deletions cut 3 bases from V and 9 bases from J, with 14 bases between. As DNA, the CDR3 is TGTGCCAGCAGTGACGACAGTATCATCCGCTACACCTTC. This translates into CASSDDSIIRYTF.

This clone was counted a single time. J is TRBJ2-1 and V is TRBV3-1 (or the pseudogene TRBV3-2); 8 bases fit TRBD2. This CDR3 is 15 amino acids long. V was clipped by 0 bases and J by 6 bases; unmatched bases: 4. The germline V gene has CDR1 LGHDT and CDR2 YNNKEL (reference sequence). This CDR3 reads CASSQEVLAGNEQFF. In DNA, the CDR3 is TGTGCCAGCAGCCAAGAGGTGCTAGCGGGCAATGAGCAGTTCTTC.

The chain has TRBV7-2 and TRBJ2-5, with TRBD2 identical over 8 bases. The CDR3 has 16 residues. With V trimmed by 2 bases and J by 2 bases, 7 bases remained unmatched. Germline loops: CDR1 SGHTA, CDR2 FQGNSA. The CDR3 DNA sequence: TGTGCCAGCAGCTTAAGGGGGACTAGAGGTCAAGAGACCCAGTACTTC. Encoded protein: CASSLRGTRGQETQYF.

The rearrangement links TRBV7-3 to TRBJ2-3, with 7 nucleotides matching TRBD2. This CDR3 contains 15 residues. CDR1 and CDR2 from the germline V gene are SGHTA and FQGTGA. V trimming: 0 bases; J trimming: 4 bases; junction bases outside the gene matches: 4. CDR3 nucleotides: TGTGCCAGCAGCTTAACGGGGGGGTATGCAGATACGCAGTATTTT. It encodes CASSLTGGYADTQYF.

J is TRBJ2-3 and V is TRBV7-9; possible D gene TRBD2, 6 bases. Germline V CDR1 and CDR2: SEHNR, FQNEAQ (reference sequence). The CDR3 contains 14 residues. With 1 base removed from V and 4 bases from J, the gap between germline ends came to 9 bases. The CDR3 sequence: CASSLVGEADTQYF. The CDR3, as DNA: TGTGCCAGCAGCTTAGTGGGGGAGGCAGATACGCAGTATTTT.

The rearrangement joins TRBV9 to TRBJ2-7; 9 positions agree with TRBD2. Trimming at V came to 0 bases and at J to 1 base, leaving 5 bases not matched to a gene. The CDR3 loop spans 16 amino acids. Germline values: CDR1 SGDLS, CDR2 YYNGEE. The CDR3 nucleotides are TGTGCCAGCAGCGTAGCGGCTAGCGGGGAATCCTACGAGCAGTACTTC. This sequence encodes CASSVAASGESYEQYF.

This chain connects TRBV25-1 to TRBJ2-4; D gene unclear. V was pared by 5 bases and J by 5 bases, with 4 bases between. This CDR3 spans 11 amino acids. Germline CDR1 MGHDK, CDR2 SYGVNS. The CDR3 here is CASSLQNIQYF. The CDR3 DNA reads TGTGCCAGCAGTCTCCAAAACATTCAGTACTTC.

This chain connects TRBV5-1 to TRBJ2-5, with TRBD1 identical over 8 bases. The germline V gene encodes CDR1 SGHRS and CDR2 YFSETQ. J lost 5 bases, V lost 4 bases, and 7 bases had no gene match. The CDR3 contains 14 residues. The CDR3 sequence is CASSPGQGGETQYF. The CDR3 DNA reads TGCGCCAGCAGCCCAGGACAGGGCGGCGAGACCCAGTACTTC. Combining the CDR3 with reference TRBV5-1 and TRBJ2-5 gives the whole variable domain KAGVTQTPRYLIKTRGQQVTLSCSPISGHRSVSWYQQTPGQGLQFLFEYFSETQRNKGNFPGRFSGRQFSNSRSEMNVSTLELGDSALYLCASSPGQGGETQYFGPGTRLLVL.

The V call is TRBV19, the J call TRBJ1-2; 8 positions match TRBD1. J was trimmed by 8 bases and V by 6 bases; bases with no gene match: 11. Germline V gene data show CDR1 as LNHDA and CDR2 as SQIVND (reference sequence). This CDR3 is built from 14 residues. The CDR3 DNA follows: TGTGCCAGTAGGGAACAGGGACAGGTATTCGGCTACACCTTC. Encoded protein: CASREQGQVFGYTF. Together with reference TRBV19 and TRBJ1-2, the CDR3 gives the full variable domain: DGGITQSPKYLFRKEGQNVTLSCEQNLNHDAMYWYRQDPGQGLRLIYYSQIVNDFQKGDIAEGYSVSREKKESFPLTVTSAQKNPTAFYLCASREQGQVFGYTFGSGTRLTVV.

The V and J genes are TRBV2 and TRBJ2-1; TRBD1 matches at 8 bases. V lost 6 bases, J lost 6 bases, and 4 bases stayed unmatched. From germline, CDR1 is SNHLY and CDR2 FYNNEI. This CDR3 comprises 13 residues. CDR3 nucleotide sequence: TGTGCCAGCAGGGACAGGGTAGTCAATGAGCAGTTCTTC. Its protein is CASRDRVVNEQFF.

V usage is TRBV5-1 and J usage is TRBJ2-5, with 8 bases matching TRBD2. Germline values: CDR1 SGHRS, CDR2 YFSETQ. The CDR3 is 16 residues long. Trimming took 4 bases from V and 2 from J; bases not matched to a gene: 10. This CDR3 reads CASSIGPAGVQETQYF. As DNA, the CDR3 is TGCGCCAGCAGCATTGGGCCAGCGGGGGTTCAAGAGACCCAGTACTTC.

The genes are TRBV18 and TRBJ2-7, with a possible D match to TRBD2 (5 bases). V shed 3 bases and J shed 5 bases, with 17 bases lying between them. This CDR3 has 15 amino acids. Looked up from germline, CDR1 is KGHSH and CDR2 is LQKENI. Written as DNA, the CDR3 is TGTGCCAGCTCACCTAACGGGGTTTCGGGCAACGAGCAGTACTTC. Protein product: CASSPNGVSGNEQYF.

This chain uses TRBV15 with TRBJ1-1; D not resolved. Germline V gene lookup returns CDR1 LNHNV and CDR2 YYDKDF (reference sequence). V was shortened by 8 bases and J by 10 bases, with 8 bases between the two germline ends. The CDR3 spans 9 residues. The CDR3 protein is CATPLVAFF. The CDR3 region has the DNA TGTGCCACCCCCCTAGTAGCTTTCTTT.

V is TRBV6-5 and J is TRBJ2-7, with TRBD2 matching 9 bases. CDR1 and CDR2 from the germline V gene are MNHEY and SVGAGI. J was trimmed by 2 bases and V by 2 bases; bases with no gene match: 4. The CDR3 has 15 residues. The CDR3 region is CASSYGLAGTYEQYF. Here the CDR3 DNA reads TGTGCCAGCAGTTACGGGCTAGCGGGAACCTACGAGCAGTACTTC.